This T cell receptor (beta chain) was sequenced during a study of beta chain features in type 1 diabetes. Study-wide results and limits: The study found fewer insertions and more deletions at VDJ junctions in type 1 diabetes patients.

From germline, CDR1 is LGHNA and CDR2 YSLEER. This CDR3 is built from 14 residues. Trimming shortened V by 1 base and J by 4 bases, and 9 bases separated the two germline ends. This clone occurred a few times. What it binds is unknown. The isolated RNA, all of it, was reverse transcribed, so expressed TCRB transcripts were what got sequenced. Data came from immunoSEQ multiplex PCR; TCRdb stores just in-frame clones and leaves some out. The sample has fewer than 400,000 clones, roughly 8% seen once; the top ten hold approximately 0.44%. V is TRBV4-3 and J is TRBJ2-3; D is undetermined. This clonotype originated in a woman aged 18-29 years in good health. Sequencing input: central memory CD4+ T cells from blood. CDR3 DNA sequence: TGCGCCAGCAGCCAAGGCGTTAGGTCAGATACGCAGTATTTT. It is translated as CASSQGVRSDTQYF.